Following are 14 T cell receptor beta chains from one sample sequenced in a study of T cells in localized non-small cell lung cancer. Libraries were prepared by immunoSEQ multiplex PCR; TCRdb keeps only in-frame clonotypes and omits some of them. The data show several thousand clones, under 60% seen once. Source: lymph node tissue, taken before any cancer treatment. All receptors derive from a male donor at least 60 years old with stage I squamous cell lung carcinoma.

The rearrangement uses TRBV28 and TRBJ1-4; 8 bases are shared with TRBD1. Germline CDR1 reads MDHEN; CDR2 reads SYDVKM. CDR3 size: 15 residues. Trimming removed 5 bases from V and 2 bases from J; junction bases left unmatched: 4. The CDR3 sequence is CASSLDRATNEKLFF. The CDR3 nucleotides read TGTGCCAGCAGTCTGGACAGGGCGACTAATGAAAAACTGTTTTTT.

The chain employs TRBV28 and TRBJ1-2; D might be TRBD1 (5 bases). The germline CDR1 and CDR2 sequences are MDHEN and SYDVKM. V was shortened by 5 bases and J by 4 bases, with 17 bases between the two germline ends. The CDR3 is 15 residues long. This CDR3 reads CASSLSGGAIYGYTF. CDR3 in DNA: TGTGCCAGCAGTCTATCAGGAGGGGCTATCTATGGCTACACCTTC.

The CDR3 spells CASSFLTGGNQPQHF. The DNA of the CDR3 is TGTGCCAGCAGTTTCTTAACAGGGGGCAATCAGCCCCAGCATTTT. This chain uses TRBV28 with TRBJ1-5, with 7 bases that match TRBD1. V was clipped by 3 bases and J by 2 bases; unmatched bases: 4. The CDR3 length is 15 residues. CDR1 is MDHEN, CDR2 SYDVKM, per germline.

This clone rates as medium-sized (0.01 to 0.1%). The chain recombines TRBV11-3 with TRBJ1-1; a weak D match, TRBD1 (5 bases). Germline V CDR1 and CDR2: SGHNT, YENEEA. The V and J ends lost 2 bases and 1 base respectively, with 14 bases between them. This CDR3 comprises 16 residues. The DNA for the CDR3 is TGTGCCAGCAGCTTAAGGCTCCCCGGGGGGAACACTGAAGCTTTCTTT. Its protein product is CASSLRLPGGNTEAFF.

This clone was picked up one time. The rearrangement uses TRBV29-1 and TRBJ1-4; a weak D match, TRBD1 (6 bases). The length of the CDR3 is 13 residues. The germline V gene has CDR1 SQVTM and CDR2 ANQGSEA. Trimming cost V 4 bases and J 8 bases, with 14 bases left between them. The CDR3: CSVGEGGTEKLFF. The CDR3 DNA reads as TGCAGCGTTGGGGAAGGGGGTACGGAAAAACTGTTTTTT.

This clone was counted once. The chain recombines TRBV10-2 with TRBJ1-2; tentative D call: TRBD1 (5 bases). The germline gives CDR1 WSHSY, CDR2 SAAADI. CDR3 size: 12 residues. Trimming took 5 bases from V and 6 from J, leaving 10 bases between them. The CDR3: CASSQRGDGYTF. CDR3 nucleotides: TGCGCCAGCAGTCAAAGGGGCGATGGCTACACCTTC.

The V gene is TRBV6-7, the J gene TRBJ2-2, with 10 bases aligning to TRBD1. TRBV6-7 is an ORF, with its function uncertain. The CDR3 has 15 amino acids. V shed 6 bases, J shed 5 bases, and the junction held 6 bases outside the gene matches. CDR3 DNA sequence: TGTGCCAGCAGGGGACAGGGGAGGAGTACCGGGGAGCTGTTTTTT. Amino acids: CASRGQGRSTGELFF.

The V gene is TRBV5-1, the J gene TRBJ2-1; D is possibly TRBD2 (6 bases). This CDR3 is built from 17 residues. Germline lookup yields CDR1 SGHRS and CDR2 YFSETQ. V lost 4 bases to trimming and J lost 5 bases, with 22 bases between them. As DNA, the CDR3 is TGCGCCAGCAGCCCCCCCTTAGCGGAAGGCCCTGACAATGAGCAGTTCTTC. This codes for CASSPPLAEGPDNEQFF.

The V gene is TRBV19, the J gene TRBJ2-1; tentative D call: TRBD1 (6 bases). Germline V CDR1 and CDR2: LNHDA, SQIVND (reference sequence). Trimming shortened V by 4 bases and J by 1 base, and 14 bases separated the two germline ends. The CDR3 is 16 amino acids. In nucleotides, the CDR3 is TGTGCCAGTAGTAGGGGGCAGGGGTTTTCCTACAATGAGCAGTTCTTC. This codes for CASSRGQGFSYNEQFF.

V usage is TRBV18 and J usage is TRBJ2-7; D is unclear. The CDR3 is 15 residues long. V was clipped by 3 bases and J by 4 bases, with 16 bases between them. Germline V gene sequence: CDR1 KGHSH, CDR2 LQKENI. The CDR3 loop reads CASSPLASDGYEQYF. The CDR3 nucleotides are TGTGCCAGCTCACCCTTAGCCAGCGATGGGTACGAGCAGTACTTC.

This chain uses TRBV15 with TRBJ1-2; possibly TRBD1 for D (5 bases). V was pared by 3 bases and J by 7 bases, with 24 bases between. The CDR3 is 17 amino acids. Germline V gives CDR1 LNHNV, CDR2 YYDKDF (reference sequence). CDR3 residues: CATSSSTAAPRRGGYTF. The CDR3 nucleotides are TGTGCCACCAGCAGTTCGACAGCTGCTCCTCGGCGGGGTGGCTACACCTTC.

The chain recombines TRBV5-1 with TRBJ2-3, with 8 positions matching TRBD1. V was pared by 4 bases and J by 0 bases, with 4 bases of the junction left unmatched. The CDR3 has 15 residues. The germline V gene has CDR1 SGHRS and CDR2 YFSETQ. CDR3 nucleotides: TGCGCCAGCAGCCCGACAGGGGTTAGCACAGATACGCAGTATTTT. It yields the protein CASSPTGVSTDTQYF.

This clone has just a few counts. This chain's CDR3 is CASSRDGSLNTEAFF. For the CDR3, the DNA is TGTGCCAGTAGCCGGGACGGCTCCCTGAACACTGAAGCTTTCTTT. V and J are TRBV19 and TRBJ1-1, with D maybe TRBD1 (5 bases). The CDR3 runs 15 residues. Germline V gives CDR1 LNHDA, CDR2 SQIVND (reference sequence). Trimming left V 6 bases short and J 0 bases short, with 14 bases between.

CDR3 residues: CASTGLVGYEQFF. Here the CDR3 DNA reads TGTGCCAGCACCGGACTAGTGGGGTATGAGCAGTTCTTC. The chain has TRBV6-8 and TRBJ2-1, with 7 bases aligning to TRBD2. J gave up 8 bases and V 7 bases, and 8 bases lay outside the gene matches. This CDR3 contains 13 residues. From germline, CDR1 is MNHGY and CDR2 SAAAGT.